Here is one TCR beta chain with its context. Its antigen remains unidentified. V was shortened by 3 bases and J by 2 bases, with 9 bases between the two germline ends. This CDR3 is 14 amino acids long. The germline gives CDR1 SGHRS, CDR2 YFSETQ. TCRdb's table, derived via immunoSEQ multiplex PCR, lists solely in-frame clones and lacks some. The sample has more than 850,000 clones, approximately 80% seen once; the top ten hold about 0.52%. The data belong to a study of shared clonotypes between healthy human individuals. All donors were Caucasian adults living in Nashville, Tennessee. CD45RA+ naive and CD45RA-negative memory subsets were separated from CD4+ cells. Study conclusions and caveats: For sorted subsets, rarefaction showed incomplete sequencing despite large depth. Sample collection involved blood only; tissue repertoires are likely different.

Specimen: memory CD4+ T cells from PBMCs. This sample's subset: CD45RA-negative fraction. This TCR was recovered from a man younger than 30 in good health. Some clones in this sample may be carry-over from other donors' samples. This chain links TRBV5-1 with TRBJ1-5; D is ambiguous. The CDR3 bases are TGCGCCAGCAGCTCCGGTGTGGGCAATCAGCCCCAGCATTTT. Residues: CASSSGVGNQPQHF.